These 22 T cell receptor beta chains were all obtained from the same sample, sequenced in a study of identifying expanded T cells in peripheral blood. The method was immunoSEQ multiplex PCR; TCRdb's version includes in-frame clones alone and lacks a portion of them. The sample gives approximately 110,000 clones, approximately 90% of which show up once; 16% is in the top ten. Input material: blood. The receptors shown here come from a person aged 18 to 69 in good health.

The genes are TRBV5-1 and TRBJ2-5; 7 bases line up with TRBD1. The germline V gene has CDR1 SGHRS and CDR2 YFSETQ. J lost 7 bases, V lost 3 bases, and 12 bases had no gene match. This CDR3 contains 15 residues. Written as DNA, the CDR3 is TGCGCCAGCAGCTCCTCCCGGACAGGCCTCGGGACCCAGTACTTC. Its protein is CASSSSRTGLGTQYF.

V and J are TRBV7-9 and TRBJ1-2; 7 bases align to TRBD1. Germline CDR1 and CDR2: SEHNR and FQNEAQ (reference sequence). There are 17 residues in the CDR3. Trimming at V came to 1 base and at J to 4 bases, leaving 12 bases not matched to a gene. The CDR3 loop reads CASSLGDGQVRIYGYTF. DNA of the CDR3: TGTGCCAGCAGCTTAGGGGACGGACAGGTCCGCATCTATGGCTACACCTTC.

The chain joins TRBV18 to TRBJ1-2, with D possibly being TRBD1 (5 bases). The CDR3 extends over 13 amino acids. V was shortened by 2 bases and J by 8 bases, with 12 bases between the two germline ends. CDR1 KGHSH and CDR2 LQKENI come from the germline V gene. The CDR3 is CASSPTRTLGYTF. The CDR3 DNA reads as TGTGCCAGCTCACCAACTCGGACATTAGGCTACACCTTC.

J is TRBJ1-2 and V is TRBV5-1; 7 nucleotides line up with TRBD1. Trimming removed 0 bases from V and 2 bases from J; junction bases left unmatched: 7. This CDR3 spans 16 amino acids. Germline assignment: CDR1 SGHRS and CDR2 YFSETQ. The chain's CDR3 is CASSLGQGDQNYGYTF. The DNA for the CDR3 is TGCGCCAGCAGCTTGGGGCAGGGGGACCAAAACTATGGCTACACCTTC.

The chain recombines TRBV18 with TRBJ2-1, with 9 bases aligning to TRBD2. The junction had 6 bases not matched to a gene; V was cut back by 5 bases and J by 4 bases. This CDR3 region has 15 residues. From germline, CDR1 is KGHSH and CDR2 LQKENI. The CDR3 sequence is CASSAGGSLYNEQFF. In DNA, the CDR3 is TGTGCCAGCTCAGCGGGGGGGTCCCTATACAATGAGCAGTTCTTC.

The CDR3 sequence: CASSQGGGTGDEKLFF. DNA for the CDR3: TGCGCCAGCAGCCAAGGTGGTGGGACCGGAGATGAAAAACTGTTTTTT. The V and J genes are TRBV4-3 and TRBJ1-4, with D perhaps matching TRBD1 (5 bases). V lost 1 base to trimming and J lost 6 bases, with 15 bases between them. Germline values: CDR1 LGHNA, CDR2 YSLEER. CDR3 length equals 16 residues.

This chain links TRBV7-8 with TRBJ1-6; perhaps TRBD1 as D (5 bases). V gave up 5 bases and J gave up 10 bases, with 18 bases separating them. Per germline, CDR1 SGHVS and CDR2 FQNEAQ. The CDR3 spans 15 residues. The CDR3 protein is CASSPGVVRVSPLHF. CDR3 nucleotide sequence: TGTGCCAGCAGCCCCGGGGTGGTCAGGGTCTCACCCCTCCACTTT.

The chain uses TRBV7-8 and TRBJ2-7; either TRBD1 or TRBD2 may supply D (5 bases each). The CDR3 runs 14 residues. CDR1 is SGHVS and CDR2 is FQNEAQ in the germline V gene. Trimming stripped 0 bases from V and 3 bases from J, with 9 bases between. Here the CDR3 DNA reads TGTGCCAGCAGCTTAGCGGGGGTGAACTACGAGCAGTACTTC. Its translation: CASSLAGVNYEQYF.

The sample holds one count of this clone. The CDR3 nucleotides are TGCGCCAGCAGCCCTCAGGGGGGAAACACCATATATTTT. It is translated as CASSPQGGNTIYF. This chain links TRBV4-1 with TRBJ1-3, with a tentative D call TRBD1 (6 bases). The CDR3 runs to 13 residues. Germline V lookup: CDR1 MGHRA, CDR2 YSYEKL. V was trimmed by 4 bases and J by 4 bases, leaving 8 bases between them.

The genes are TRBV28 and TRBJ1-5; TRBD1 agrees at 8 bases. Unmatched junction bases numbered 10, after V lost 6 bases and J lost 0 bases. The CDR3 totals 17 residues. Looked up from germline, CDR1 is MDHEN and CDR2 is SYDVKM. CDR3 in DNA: TGTGCCAGCAGCGATGGGACAGGCGTCTATAGCAATCAGCCCCAGCATTTT. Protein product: CASSDGTGVYSNQPQHF.

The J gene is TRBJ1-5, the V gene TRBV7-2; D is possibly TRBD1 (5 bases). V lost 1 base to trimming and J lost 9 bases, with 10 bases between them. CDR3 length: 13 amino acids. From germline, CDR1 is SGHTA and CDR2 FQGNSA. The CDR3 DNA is TGTGCCAGCAGCTTAGGGGGGGAGCCGCCCCAGCATTTT. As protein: CASSLGGEPPQHF.

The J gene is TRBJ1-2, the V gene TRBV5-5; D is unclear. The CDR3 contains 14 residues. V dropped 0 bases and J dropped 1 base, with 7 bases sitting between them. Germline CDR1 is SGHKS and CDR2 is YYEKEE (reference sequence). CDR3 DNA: TGTGCCAGCAGCTTGGCCGAAAGTAACTATGGCTACACCTTC. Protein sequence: CASSLAESNYGYTF. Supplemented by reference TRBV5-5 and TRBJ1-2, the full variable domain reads DAGVTQSPTHLIKTRGQQVTLRCSPISGHKSVSWYQQVLGQGPQFIFQYYEKEERGRGNFPDRFSARQFPNYSSELNVNALLLGDSALYLCASSLAESNYGYTFGSGTRLTVV.

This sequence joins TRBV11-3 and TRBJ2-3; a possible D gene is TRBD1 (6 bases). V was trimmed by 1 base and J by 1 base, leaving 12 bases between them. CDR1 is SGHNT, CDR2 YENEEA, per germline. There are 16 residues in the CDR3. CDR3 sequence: CASSLGGGRGTDTQYF. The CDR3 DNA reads TGTGCCAGCAGCTTAGGTGGGGGCAGGGGCACAGATACGCAGTATTTT.

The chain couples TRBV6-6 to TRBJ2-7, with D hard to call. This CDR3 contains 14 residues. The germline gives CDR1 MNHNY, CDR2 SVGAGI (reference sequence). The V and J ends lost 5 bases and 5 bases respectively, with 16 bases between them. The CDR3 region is CASSDVVGIHEQYF. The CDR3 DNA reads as TGTGCCAGCAGTGATGTGGTGGGAATCCACGAGCAGTACTTC.

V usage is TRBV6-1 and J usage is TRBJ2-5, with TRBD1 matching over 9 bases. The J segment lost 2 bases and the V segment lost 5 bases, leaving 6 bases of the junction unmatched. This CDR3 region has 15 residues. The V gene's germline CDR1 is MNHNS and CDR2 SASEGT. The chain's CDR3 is CASSKTGGWQETQYF. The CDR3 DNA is TGTGCCAGCAGTAAAACAGGGGGCTGGCAAGAGACCCAGTACTTC.

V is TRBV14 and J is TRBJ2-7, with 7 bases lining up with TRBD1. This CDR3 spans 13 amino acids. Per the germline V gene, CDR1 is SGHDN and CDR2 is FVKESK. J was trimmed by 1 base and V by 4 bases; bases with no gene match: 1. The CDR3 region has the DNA TGTGCCAGCAGCCCGACAGGGTCCTACGAGCAGTACTTC. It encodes CASSPTGSYEQYF. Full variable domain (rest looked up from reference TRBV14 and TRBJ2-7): EAGVTQFPSHSVIEKGQTVTLRCDPISGHDNLYWYRRVMGKEIKFLLHFVKESKQDESGMPNNRFLAERTGGTYSTLKVQPAELEDSGVYFCASSPTGSYEQYFGPGTRLTVT.

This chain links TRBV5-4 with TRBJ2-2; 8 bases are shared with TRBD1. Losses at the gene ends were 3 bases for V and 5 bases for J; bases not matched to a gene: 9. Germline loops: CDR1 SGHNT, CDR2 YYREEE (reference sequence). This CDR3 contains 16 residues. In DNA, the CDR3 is TGTGCCAGCAGCTCCAGAGCACAGGGGGAAACCGGGGAGCTGTTTTTT. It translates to CASSSRAQGETGELFF.

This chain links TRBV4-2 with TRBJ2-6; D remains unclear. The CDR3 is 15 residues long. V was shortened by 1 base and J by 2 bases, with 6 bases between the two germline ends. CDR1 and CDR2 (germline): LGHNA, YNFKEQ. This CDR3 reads CASSQGIPGANVLTF. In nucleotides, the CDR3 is TGTGCCAGCAGCCAAGGTATCCCTGGGGCCAACGTCCTGACTTTC.

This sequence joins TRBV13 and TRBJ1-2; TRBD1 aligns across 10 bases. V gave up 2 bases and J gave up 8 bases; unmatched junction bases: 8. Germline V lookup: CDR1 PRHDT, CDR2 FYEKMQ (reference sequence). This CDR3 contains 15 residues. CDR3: CASSLSPGQGRGYTF. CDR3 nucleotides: TGTGCCAGCAGCTTATCTCCGGGACAGGGGCGCGGCTACACCTTC. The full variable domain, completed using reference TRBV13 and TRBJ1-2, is AAGVIQSPRHLIKEKRETATLKCYPIPRHDTVYWYQQGPGQDPQFLISFYEKMQSDKGSIPDRFSAQQFSDYHSELNMSSLELGDSALYFCASSLSPGQGRGYTFGSGTRLTVV.

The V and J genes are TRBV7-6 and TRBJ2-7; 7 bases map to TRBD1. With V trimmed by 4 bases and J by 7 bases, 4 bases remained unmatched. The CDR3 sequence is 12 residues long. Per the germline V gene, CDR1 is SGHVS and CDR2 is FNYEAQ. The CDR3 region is CASSSIQGEQYF. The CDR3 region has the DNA TGTGCCAGCAGCTCCATACAGGGGGAGCAGTACTTC.

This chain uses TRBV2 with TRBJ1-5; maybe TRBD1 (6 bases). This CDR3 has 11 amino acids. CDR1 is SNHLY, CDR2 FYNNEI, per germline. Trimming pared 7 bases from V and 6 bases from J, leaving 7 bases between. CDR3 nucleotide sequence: TGTGCCAGCAAACAGGGTCAGCCCCAGCATTTT. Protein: CASKQGQPQHF.

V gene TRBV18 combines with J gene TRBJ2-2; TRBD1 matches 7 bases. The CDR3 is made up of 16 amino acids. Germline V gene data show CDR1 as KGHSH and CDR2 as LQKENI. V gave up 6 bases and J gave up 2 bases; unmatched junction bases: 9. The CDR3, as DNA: TGTGCCAGCTCGCAAACGGGACAGCTAAACACCGGGGAGCTGTTTTTT. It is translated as CASSQTGQLNTGELFF.